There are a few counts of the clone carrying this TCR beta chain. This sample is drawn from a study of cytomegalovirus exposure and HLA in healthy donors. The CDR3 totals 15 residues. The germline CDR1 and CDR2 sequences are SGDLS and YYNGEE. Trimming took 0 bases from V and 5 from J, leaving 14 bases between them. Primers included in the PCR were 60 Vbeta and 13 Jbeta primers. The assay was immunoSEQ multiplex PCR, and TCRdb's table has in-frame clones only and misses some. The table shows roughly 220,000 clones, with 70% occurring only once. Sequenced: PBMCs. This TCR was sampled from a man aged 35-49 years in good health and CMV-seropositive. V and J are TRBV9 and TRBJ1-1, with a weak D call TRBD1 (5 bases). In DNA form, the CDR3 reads TGTGCCAGCAGCGTAGGTTTCGGCGGGGCGACTGAAGCTTTCTTT. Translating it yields CASSVGFGGATEAFF.